The T cell receptor (beta chain) described here comes from a study of CD8+CD57+ T cells in acquired aplastic anemia. Genomic DNA served as template for TCR beta VDJ and CDR3 profiling. TCRdb recomputed calls from the reads with MiXCR, one row per CDR3 protein. The sample includes about 180,000 distinct CDR3 sequences, around half of them seen just once. Patients chosen for sequencing had shown CD8+CD57+ cell expansion by flow cytometry. Germline V gene lookup returns CDR1 KGHDR and CDR2 SFDVKD. This CDR3 is 14 amino acids long. V was clipped by 7 bases and J by 1 base, with 12 bases between them. This clonotype has a handful of counts.

The source is a human donor with aplastic anemia. J is TRBJ2-5 and V is TRBV24-1; a weak D match, TRBD1 (5 bases). Sequenced material: sorted CD4+, CD8+, or CD8+CD57+ T cells (not recorded which) from PBMCs. CDR3 sequence (DNA): TGTGCCACCAGCATGCCAGGGTTCCAAGAGACCCAGTACTTC. Translated: CATSMPGFQETQYF.